Listed below are T cell receptor beta chains from one sample, sequenced in a study of human T cells and chemical hapten exposure. TCRdb recomputed calls from the RACE reads with MiXCR, one row per CDR3 protein. The table includes about 100,000 distinct CDR3 sequences, around 10% detected once. The sample was whole blood, taken in connection with sensitization to the hapten diphenylcyclopropenone (DPC). All receptors come from a woman aged 40 to 49 with alopecia areata. Some clones in this sample may be carry-over from other donors' samples. Both conserved end residues are part of each CDR3. Each record gives: D gene, clone size, J gene, V gene, CDR3 DNA, CDR3 protein. D genes are given only for firm matches. Size values are once, few and many counts, or a class for expanded clones, and some rows have none.

>NA|NA|TRBJ2-1|TRBV7-2
TGTGCCGGCAGCTTAGACCGTGGAGGGCGAAGTGTTTGGTTCTTC
CAGSLDRGGRSVWFF
>TRBD1|many|TRBJ2-7|TRBV6-2/TRBV6-3
TGTGCCAGCAGTTCCGCGACAGGGTTCGATATCAACGAGCAGTACTTC
CASSSATGFDINEQYF
>NA|few|TRBJ1-2|TRBV3-1
TGTGCCACTTCGATAGGGGGAGACTATGGCTACACCTTC
CATSIGGDYGYTF
>NA|NA|TRBJ1-5|TRBV6-2/TRBV6-3
TGTGCCAGCAAGCCAGGGGCAAGCAATCAGCCCCAGCATTTT
CASKPGASNQPQHF
>NA|few|TRBJ1-2|TRBV5-1
TGCGCCAGCAGCTTGTCCAGGACGGGGAACTATGGCTACACCTTC
CASSLSRTGNYGYTF
>TRBD2|many|TRBJ2-7|TRBV4-3
TGCGCCAGCAGCCAAGAACGGGGAGGGGACTACGAGCAGTACTTC
CASSQERGGDYEQYF
>TRBD1|few|TRBJ2-7|TRBV11-2
TGTGCCAGCAGCCCCCGCCGGACAGGGTCCGACGAGCAGTACTTC
CASSPRRTGSDEQYF
>TRBD1|NA|TRBJ1-1|TRBV25-1
TGTGCCAGCAGTGAACTGGGACAGGGGAGCACTGAAGCTTTCTTT
CASSELGQGSTEAFF
>NA|many|TRBJ2-1|TRBV7-2
TGTGCCAGCAGCGCGGGGTCCGCACCCAATGAGCAGTTCTTC
CASSAGSAPNEQFF
>NA|NA|TRBJ2-1|TRBV30
TGTGCCTGGAGTGTTCCAGGGAGCTACAATGAGCAGTTCTTC
CAWSVPGSYNEQFF
>NA|many|TRBJ2-1|TRBV29-1
TGCAGCGTCCCCTCGGCGGTCCAGTTTTACAATGAGCAGTTCTTC
CSVPSAVQFYNEQFF
>NA|many|TRBJ2-1|TRBV11-3
TGTGCCAGCAGCCCCAGGGTGGCGCAGAGCTCCTACAATGAGCAGTTCTTC
CASSPRVAQSSYNEQFF
>TRBD1|many|TRBJ1-4|TRBV3-1
TGTGCCAGCAGTCTACAGGGGAGTACTAATGAAAAACTGTTTTTT
CASSLQGSTNEKLFF
>NA|few|TRBJ2-1|TRBV18
TGTGCCAGCTCACTGAATATTCCCCCCCCGGATGAGCAGTTCTTC
CASSLNIPPPDEQFF
>TRBD1|many|TRBJ1-5|TRBV29-1
TGCAGCGCCAAAACGGACAGGGCCAATCAGCCCCAGCATTTT
CSAKTDRANQPQHF
>NA|many|TRBJ1-5|TRBV11-2
TGTGCCAGCAGCTTAGATTTAATACAGCCCCAGCATTTT
CASSLDLIQPQHF
>NA|many|TRBJ2-2|TRBV2
TGTGCCAGCAGTGAAACCAGGGGGAACACCGGGGAGCTGTTTTTT
CASSETRGNTGELFF
>NA|NA|TRBJ1-1|TRBV29-1
TGCAGCCTACGACAGAGTAACACTGAAGCTTTCTTT
CSLRQSNTEAFF
>NA|NA|TRBJ1-4|TRBV9
TGTGCCAGCAGCTTAGAAGGAGGGCGTAATGAAAAACTGTTTTTT
CASSLEGGRNEKLFF
>TRBD1|many|TRBJ1-1|TRBV7-9
TGTGCCAGCAGCCTTAGAGGGACAGACACTGAAGCTTTCTTT
CASSLRGTDTEAFF
>TRBD2|few|TRBJ2-5|TRBV7-6
TGTGCCAGCAGCAGACTAGCTCAAGAGACCCAGTACTTC
CASSRLAQETQYF
>TRBD1|NA|TRBJ2-5|TRBV20-1
TGCAGTGCGGTGTACGGAGGACAGGGGGTAGAGACCCAGTACTTC
CSAVYGGQGVETQYF
>TRBD2|few|TRBJ2-1|TRBV3-1
TGTGCCAGCAGCCGAGGACTAGCGGGTCGACCGGAGCAGTTCTTC
CASSRGLAGRPEQFF
>TRBD2|NA|TRBJ2-1|TRBV20-1
TGCAGTGCTAGACTAGCGGGGGCTGATGAGCAGTTCTTC
CSARLAGADEQFF
>TRBD1|NA|TRBJ2-7|TRBV4-2
TGTGCCAGCAGCCACCAGGACAGGGAAGGTTACGAGCAGTACTTC
CASSHQDREGYEQYF
>NA|many|TRBJ2-6|TRBV11-2
TGTGCCAGCAGCATCTTGGACAGCTCTGGGGCCAACGTCCTGACTTTC
CASSILDSSGANVLTF
>TRBD1|NA|TRBJ2-6|TRBV6-2/TRBV6-3
TGTGCCAGCAGTTACCCCAGGGGGAGCCCTGGGGCCAACGTCCTGACTTTC
CASSYPRGSPGANVLTF
>NA|many|TRBJ1-1|TRBV11-2
TGTGCCAGCAGCTTCCCTCGGGGGCAGGTCACTGAAGCTTTCTTT
CASSFPRGQVTEAFF
>TRBD2|NA|TRBJ2-2|TRBV28
TGTGCCAGCAAAACCGGCGGGAGGTTGGCCGGGGAGCTGTTTTTT
CASKTGGRLAGELFF
>NA|NA|TRBJ2-2|TRBV6-2/TRBV6-3
TGTGCCAGCAGCCACGAGGACACCGGGGAGCTGTTTTTT
CASSHEDTGELFF
>NA|many|TRBJ2-1|TRBV7-2
TGTGCCAGCAGCTTAAAGGGGGGGGCCACCTCCTACAATGAGCAGTTCTTC
CASSLKGGATSYNEQFF
>TRBD2|many|TRBJ2-2|TRBV6-2/TRBV6-3
TGTGCCAGCACCGGGGGACTAGCGGGGTGGACCGGGGAGCTGTTTTTT
CASTGGLAGWTGELFF
>NA|NA|TRBJ2-5|TRBV6-2/TRBV6-3
TGTGCCAGCAGTGAATTGGGGCCAGGAAAAGAGACCCAGTACTTC
CASSELGPGKETQYF
>NA|many|TRBJ1-4|TRBV28
TGTGCCAGCAGTTTATCTCCAGGGAGTGGAGAAAAACTGTTTTTT
CASSLSPGSGEKLFF
>NA|few|TRBJ1-1|TRBV5-6
TGTGCCAGCAGCCTTACGACGGTTGATATTGAAGCTTTCTTT
CASSLTTVDIEAFF
>NA|many|TRBJ2-7|TRBV27
TGTGCCAGCAGTTTCGCCGGGACCTACGAGCAGTACTTC
CASSFAGTYEQYF
>NA|NA|TRBJ2-5|TRBV28
TGTGCCAGCAGCCCAGCAGGGGGGCGCCAAGAGACCCAGTACTTC
CASSPAGGRQETQYF
>TRBD2|few|TRBJ2-5|TRBV7-9
TGTGCCAGCAGCTCAATTACGGGACTAGCCGAGACCCAGTACTTC
CASSSITGLAETQYF
>NA|few|TRBJ1-6|TRBV12-3/TRBV12-4
TGTGCCAGCAGTTCAAAAGCGGGGGGACGCCTCCACTTT
CASSSKAGGRLHF
>TRBD2|many|TRBJ2-3|TRBV6-5
TGTGCCAGCAGTTACAGGCCTAGCGGACGCACAGATACGCAGTATTTT
CASSYRPSGRTDTQYF
>NA|few|TRBJ2-7|TRBV2
TGTGCCAGCAGTGAAGGGAGGGAGCGAGGTCGCGAGCAGTACTTC
CASSEGRERGREQYF
>NA|NA|TRBJ1-3|TRBV30
TGTGCCTGGAGTCTCTCCCGGGTACTTCACTCTGGAAACACCATATATTTT
CAWSLSRVLHSGNTIYF
>NA|few|TRBJ2-3|TRBV4-3
TGCGCCAGCAGCCAAGACCCCTTGACACCTAGCACAGATACGCAGTATTTT
CASSQDPLTPSTDTQYF
>TRBD1|many|TRBJ1-1|TRBV12-3/TRBV12-4
TGTGCCAGCAGTCTACAGGGGAAGGCTGAAGCTTTCTTT
CASSLQGKAEAFF
>NA|NA|TRBJ2-2|TRBV3-1
TGTGCCAGCAGCCAAGTAACGGAGGGGGGGGAGCTGTTTTTT
CASSQVTEGGELFF
>NA|few|TRBJ2-1|TRBV7-8
TGTGCCAGCAGCCTAGCCCTGGGCTACAATGAGCAGTTCTTC
CASSLALGYNEQFF
>NA|many|TRBJ1-2|TRBV29-1
TGCAGCGTTGACGTAACTGGCTACACCTTC
CSVDVTGYTF